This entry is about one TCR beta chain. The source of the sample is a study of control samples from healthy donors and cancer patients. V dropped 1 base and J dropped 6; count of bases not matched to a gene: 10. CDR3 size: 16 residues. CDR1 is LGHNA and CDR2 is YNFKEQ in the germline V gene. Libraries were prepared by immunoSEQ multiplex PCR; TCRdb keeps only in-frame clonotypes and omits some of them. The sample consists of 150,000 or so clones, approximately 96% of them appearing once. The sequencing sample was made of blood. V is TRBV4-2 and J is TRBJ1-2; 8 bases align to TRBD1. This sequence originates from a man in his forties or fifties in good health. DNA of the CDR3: TGTGCCAGCAGCCAAGGTGACAGGGGCTCTTTTAATGGCTACACCTTC. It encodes CASSQGDRGSFNGYTF.